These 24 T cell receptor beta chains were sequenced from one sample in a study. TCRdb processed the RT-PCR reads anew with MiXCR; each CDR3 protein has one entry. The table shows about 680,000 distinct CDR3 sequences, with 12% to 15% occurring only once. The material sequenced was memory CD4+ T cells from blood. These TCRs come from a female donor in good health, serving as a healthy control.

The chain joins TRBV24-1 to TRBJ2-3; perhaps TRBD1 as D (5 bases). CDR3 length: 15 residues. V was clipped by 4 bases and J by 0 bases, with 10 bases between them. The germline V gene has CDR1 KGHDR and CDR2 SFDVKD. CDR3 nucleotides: TGTGCCACCAGTGACTTCAGGGCTAGCACAGATACGCAGTATTTT. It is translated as CATSDFRASTDTQYF.

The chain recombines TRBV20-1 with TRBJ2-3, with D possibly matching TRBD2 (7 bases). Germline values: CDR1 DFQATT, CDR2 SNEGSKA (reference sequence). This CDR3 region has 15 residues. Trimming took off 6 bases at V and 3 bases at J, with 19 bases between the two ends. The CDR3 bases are TGCAGTGCCCCAAACTCAGGGGAGGGGACAGATACGCAGTATTTT. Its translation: CSAPNSGEGTDTQYF.

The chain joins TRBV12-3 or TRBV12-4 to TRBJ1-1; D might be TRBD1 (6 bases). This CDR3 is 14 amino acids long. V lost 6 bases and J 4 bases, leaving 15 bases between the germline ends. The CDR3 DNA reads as TGTGCCAGCAGCGGGGGCAAGGTGCGCACTGAAGCTTTCTTT. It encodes CASSGGKVRTEAFF.

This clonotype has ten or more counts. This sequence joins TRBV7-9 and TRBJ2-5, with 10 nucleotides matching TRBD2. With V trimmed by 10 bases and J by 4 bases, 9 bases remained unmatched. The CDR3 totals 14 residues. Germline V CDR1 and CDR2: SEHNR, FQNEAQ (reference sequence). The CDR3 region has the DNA TGTGCCACGGGGATAGCGGGAGGTGGAGAGACCCAGTACTTC. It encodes CATGIAGGGETQYF.

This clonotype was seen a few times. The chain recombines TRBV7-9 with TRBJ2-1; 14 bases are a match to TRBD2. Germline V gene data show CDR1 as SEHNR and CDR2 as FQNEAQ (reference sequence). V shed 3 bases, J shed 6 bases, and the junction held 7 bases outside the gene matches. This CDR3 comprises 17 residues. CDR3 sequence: CASSLIGTSGSSNEQFF. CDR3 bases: TGTGCCAGCAGCTTGATTGGGACTAGCGGGAGTAGCAATGAGCAGTTCTTC.

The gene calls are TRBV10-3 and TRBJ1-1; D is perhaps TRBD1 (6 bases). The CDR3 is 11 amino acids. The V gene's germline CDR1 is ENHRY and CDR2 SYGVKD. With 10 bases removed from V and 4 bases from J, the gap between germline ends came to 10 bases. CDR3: CATLDSTEAFF. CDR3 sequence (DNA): TGTGCCACCTTGGACAGCACTGAAGCTTTCTTT.

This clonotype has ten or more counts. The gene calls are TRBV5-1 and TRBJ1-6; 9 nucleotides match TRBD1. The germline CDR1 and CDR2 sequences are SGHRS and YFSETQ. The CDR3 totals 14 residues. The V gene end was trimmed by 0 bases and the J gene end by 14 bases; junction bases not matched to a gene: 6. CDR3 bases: TGCGCCAGCAGCTTGGGACAGGGGGACCCCACCCTCCACTTT. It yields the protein CASSLGQGDPTLHF.

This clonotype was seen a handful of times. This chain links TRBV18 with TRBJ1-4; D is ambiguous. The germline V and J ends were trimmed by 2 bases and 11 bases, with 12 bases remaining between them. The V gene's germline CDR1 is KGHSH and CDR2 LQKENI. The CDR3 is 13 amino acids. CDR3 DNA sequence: TGTGCCAGCTCACCAGGGCAGACGGACAAACTGTTTTTT. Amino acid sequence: CASSPGQTDKLFF.

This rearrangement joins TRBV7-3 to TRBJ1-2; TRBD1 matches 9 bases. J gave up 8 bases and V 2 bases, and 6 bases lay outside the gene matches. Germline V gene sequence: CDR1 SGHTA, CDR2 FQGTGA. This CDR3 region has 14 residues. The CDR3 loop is CASSLLGQGQGYTF. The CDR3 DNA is TGTGCCAGCAGCTTATTGGGACAGGGCCAGGGCTACACCTTC.

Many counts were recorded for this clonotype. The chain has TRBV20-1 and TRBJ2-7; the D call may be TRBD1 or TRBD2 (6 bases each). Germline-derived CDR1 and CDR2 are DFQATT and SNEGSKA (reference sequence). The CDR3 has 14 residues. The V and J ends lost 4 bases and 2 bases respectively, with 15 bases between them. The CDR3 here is CSANGGTLPYEQYF. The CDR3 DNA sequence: TGCAGTGCTAACGGGGGCACTCTCCCCTACGAGCAGTACTTC.

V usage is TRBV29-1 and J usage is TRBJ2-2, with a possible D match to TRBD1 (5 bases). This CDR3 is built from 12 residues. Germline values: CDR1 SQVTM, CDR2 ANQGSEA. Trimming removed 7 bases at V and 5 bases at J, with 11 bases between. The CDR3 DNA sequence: TGCAGCGCGGCAGGGTGGACCGGGGAGCTGTTTTTT. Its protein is CSAAGWTGELFF.

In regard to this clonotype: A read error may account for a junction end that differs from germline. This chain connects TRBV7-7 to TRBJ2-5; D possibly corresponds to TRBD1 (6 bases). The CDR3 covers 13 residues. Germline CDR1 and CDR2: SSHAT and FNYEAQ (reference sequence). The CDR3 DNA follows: TGTGCTAGCAGCTCCACAGGGATGGAGACCCAGTACTTC. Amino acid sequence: CASSSTGMETQYF. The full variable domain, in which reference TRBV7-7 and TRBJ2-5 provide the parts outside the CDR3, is GAGVSQSPRYKVTKRGQDVTLRCDPISSHATLYWYQQALGQGPEFLTYFNYEAQPDKSGLPSDRFSAERPEGSISTLTIQRTEQRDSAMYRCASSSTGMETQYFGPGTRLLVL.

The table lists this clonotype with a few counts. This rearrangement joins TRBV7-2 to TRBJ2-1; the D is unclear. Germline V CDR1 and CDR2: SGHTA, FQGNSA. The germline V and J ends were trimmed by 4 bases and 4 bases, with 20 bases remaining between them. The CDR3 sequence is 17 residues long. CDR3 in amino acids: CASSYSWRSASYNEQFF. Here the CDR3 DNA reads TGTGCCAGCAGCTACTCCTGGCGATCCGCGTCATACAATGAGCAGTTCTTC.

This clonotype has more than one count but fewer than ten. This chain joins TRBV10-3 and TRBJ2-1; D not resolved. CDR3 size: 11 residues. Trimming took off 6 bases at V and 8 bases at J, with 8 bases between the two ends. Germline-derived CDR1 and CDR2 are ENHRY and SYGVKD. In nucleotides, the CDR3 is TGTGCCATCAGCCCTAACGATGAGCAGTTCTTC. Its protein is CAISPNDEQFF.

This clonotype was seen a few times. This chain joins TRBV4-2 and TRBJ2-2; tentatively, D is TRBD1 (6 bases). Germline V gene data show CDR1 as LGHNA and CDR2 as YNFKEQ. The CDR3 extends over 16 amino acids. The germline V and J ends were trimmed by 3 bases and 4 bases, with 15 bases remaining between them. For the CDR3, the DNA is TGTGCCAGCAGCCAGGCAACAGGGAGCGGCACCGGGGAGCTGTTTTTT. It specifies CASSQATGSGTGELFF.

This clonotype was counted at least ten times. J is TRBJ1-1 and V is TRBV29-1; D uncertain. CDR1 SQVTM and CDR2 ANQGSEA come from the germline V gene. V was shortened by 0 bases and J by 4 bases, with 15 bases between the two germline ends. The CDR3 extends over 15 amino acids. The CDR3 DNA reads TGCAGCGTTGAAGATCCGTTCGGGAGAATCACTGAAGCTTTCTTT. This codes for CSVEDPFGRITEAFF.

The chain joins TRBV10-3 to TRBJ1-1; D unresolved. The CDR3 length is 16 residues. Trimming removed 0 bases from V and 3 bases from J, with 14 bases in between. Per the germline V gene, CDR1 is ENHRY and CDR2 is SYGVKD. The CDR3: CAISESWEGVDTEAFF. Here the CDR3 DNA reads TGTGCCATCAGTGAGTCGTGGGAGGGAGTGGACACTGAAGCTTTCTTT.

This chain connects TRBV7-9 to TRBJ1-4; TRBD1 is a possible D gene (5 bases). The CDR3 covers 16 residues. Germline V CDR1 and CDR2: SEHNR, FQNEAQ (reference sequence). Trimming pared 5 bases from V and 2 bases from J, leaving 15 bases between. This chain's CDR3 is CASSILGGGTNEKLFF. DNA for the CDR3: TGTGCCAGCAGCATCTTGGGTGGGGGGACTAATGAAAAACTGTTTTTT.

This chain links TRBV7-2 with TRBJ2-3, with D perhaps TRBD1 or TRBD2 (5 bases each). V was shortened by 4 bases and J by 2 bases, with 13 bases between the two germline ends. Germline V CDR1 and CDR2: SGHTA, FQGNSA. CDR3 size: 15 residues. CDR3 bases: TGTGCCAGCAGCTCCGGGACCTCAAACACAGATACGCAGTATTTT. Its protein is CASSSGTSNTDTQYF. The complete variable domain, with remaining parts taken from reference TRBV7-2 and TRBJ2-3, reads GAGVSQSPSNKVTEKGKDVELRCDPISGHTALYWYRQSLGQGLEFLIYFQGNSAPDKSGLPSDRFSAERTGGSVSTLTIQRTQQEDSAVYLCASSSGTSNTDTQYFGPGTRLTVL.

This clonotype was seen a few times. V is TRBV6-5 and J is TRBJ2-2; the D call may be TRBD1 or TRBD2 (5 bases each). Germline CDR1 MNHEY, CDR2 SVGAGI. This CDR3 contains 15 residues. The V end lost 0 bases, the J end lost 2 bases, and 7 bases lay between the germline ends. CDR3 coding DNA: TGTGCCAGCAGTTACTCGGGGGTTAACACCGGGGAGCTGTTTTTT. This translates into CASSYSGVNTGELFF.

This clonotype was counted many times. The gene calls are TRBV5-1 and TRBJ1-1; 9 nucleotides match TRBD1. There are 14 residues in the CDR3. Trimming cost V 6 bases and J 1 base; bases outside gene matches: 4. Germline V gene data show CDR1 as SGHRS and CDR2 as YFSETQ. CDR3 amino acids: CASKGQGSNTEAFF. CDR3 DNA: TGCGCCAGCAAAGGACAGGGGTCGAACACTGAAGCTTTCTTT.

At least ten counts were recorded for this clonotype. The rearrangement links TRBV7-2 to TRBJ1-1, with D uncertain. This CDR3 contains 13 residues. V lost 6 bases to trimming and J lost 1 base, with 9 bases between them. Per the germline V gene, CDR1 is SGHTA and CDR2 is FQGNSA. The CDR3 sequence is CASSLSRNTEAFF. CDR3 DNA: TGTGCCAGCAGTCTCTCACGGAACACTGAAGCTTTCTTT.

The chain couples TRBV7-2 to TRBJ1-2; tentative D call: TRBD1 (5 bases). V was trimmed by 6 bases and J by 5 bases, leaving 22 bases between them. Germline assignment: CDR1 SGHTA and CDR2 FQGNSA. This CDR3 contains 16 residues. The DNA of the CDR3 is TGTGCCAGCAGTCTTAGTAGGGACTCAGGGAGGTATGGCTACACCTTC. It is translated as CASSLSRDSGRYGYTF. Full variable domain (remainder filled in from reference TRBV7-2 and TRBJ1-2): GAGVSQSPSNKVTEKGKDVELRCDPISGHTALYWYRQSLGQGLEFLIYFQGNSAPDKSGLPSDRFSAERTGGSVSTLTIQRTQQEDSAVYLCASSLSRDSGRYGYTFGSGTRLTVV.

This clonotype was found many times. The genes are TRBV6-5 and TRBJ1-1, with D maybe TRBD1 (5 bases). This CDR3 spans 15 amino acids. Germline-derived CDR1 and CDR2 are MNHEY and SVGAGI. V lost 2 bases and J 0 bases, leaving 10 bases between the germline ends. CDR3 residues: CASSYDSALNTEAFF. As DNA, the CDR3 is TGTGCCAGCAGTTACGACAGCGCCTTGAACACTGAAGCTTTCTTT.